These 17 T cell receptor beta chains came from one sample sequenced in a study of T-cell reconstitution after alpha-beta-depleted transplantation in children. For TCRbeta, the library was prepared with unique molecular identifiers. TCRdb reanalysed the PCR reads using MiXCR and keeps one entry per CDR3 protein. The profile shows hundreds of thousands of distinct CDR3 sequences, 10% to 15% of them singletons. The starting material was PBMCs, mostly from graft donor cells, obtained 360 days after TCRalphabeta/CD19-depleted stem cell transplant. Every receptor here comes from a male patient younger than 18 who had a stem cell transplant for acute myeloid leukemia, so the T cells may come from the graft donor.

The chain combines TRBV9 with TRBJ2-7; D call uncertain. V shed 0 bases and J shed 0 bases, with 13 bases lying between them. Germline CDR1 reads SGDLS; CDR2 reads YYNGEE. This CDR3 has 16 residues. This CDR3 reads CASSVDYRVSSYEQYF. CDR3 coding DNA: TGTGCCAGCAGCGTAGATTATCGGGTGAGCTCCTACGAGCAGTACTTC.

V usage is TRBV28 and J usage is TRBJ2-5, with TRBD2 matching 9 bases. Germline CDR1 is MDHEN and CDR2 is SYDVKM. The CDR3 runs 17 residues. Trimming removed 3 bases from V and 5 bases from J; junction bases left unmatched: 13. The CDR3 here is CASSFQLAGVGRETQYF. DNA for the CDR3: TGTGCCAGCAGTTTCCAATTAGCGGGAGTGGGGAGGGAGACCCAGTACTTC.

This clonotype occurred many times. This chain uses TRBV7-6 with TRBJ2-1; 9 bases line up with TRBD2. Germline V gene sequence: CDR1 SGHVS, CDR2 FNYEAQ. With 1 base clipped from V and 7 bases from J, the junction kept 8 bases outside the gene matches. This CDR3 is built from 16 residues. DNA for the CDR3: TGTGCCAGCAGCTTAGGTATAGCGGGAGTTGGGAATGAGCAGTTCTTC. Its protein product is CASSLGIAGVGNEQFF.

This clonotype was seen at least ten times. The chain carries TRBV4-3 and TRBJ1-3, with D tentatively TRBD1 (5 bases). The CDR3 has 15 residues. The germline V gene has CDR1 LGHNA and CDR2 YSLEER. V lost 1 base, J lost 2 bases, and 9 bases lay in between. As DNA, the CDR3 is TGCGCCAGCAGCCAAGGAGGGGTTCCTGGAAACACCATATATTTT. This codes for CASSQGGVPGNTIYF.

The chain carries TRBV10-3 and TRBJ1-5; D may be TRBD1 (5 bases). This CDR3 is 16 amino acids long. CDR1 ENHRY and CDR2 SYGVKD come from the germline V gene. Trimming stripped 6 bases from V and 5 bases from J, with 20 bases between. The CDR3 loop is CAISGHSGMGDQPQHF. CDR3 DNA: TGTGCCATCAGCGGGCATTCAGGCATGGGGGATCAGCCCCAGCATTTT.

This clonotype was counted ten times or more. CDR3 in DNA: TGCAGCGTTCGACCTGGCTTAGAGACCCAGTACTTC. This codes for CSVRPGLETQYF. The rearrangement joins TRBV29-1 to TRBJ2-5; D call uncertain. Trimming pared 5 bases from V and 4 bases from J, leaving 11 bases between. Germline V gene sequence: CDR1 SQVTM, CDR2 ANQGSEA. The CDR3 covers 12 residues.

This clonotype was observed many times. The chain is built from TRBV6-5 and TRBJ2-1; D not resolved. The CDR3 extends over 11 amino acids. V dropped 5 bases and J dropped 7 bases, with 6 bases sitting between them. Per germline, CDR1 MNHEY and CDR2 SVGAGI. CDR3 amino acids: CASSLLNEQFF. The CDR3 coding sequence is TGTGCCAGCAGTCTCCTTAATGAGCAGTTCTTC.

This clonotype was seen ten or more times. The CDR3 DNA reads as TGCAGTGCTAGAGTCAGGACTAGCGGGAGCTCCCTCTACAATGAGCAGTTCTTC. Translation gives CSARVRTSGSSLYNEQFF. This chain joins TRBV20-1 and TRBJ2-1; TRBD2 aligns across 13 bases. This CDR3 comprises 18 residues. Germline loops: CDR1 DFQATT, CDR2 SNEGSKA (reference sequence). Trimming took 1 base from V and 3 from J; bases not matched to a gene: 9.

V and J are TRBV7-3 and TRBJ2-7, with 11 positions matching TRBD2. The V segment lost 5 bases and the J segment 0 bases; nucleotides outside the gene matches: 9. The CDR3 contains 17 residues. Looked up from germline, CDR1 is SGHTA and CDR2 is FQGTGA. CDR3 sequence: CASSPNHLAGGSYEQYF. CDR3 bases: TGTGCCAGCAGCCCCAACCATCTAGCGGGAGGCTCCTACGAGCAGTACTTC.

This clonotype was detected a few times. The genes are TRBV28 and TRBJ2-7; D tentatively fits TRBD1 or TRBD2 (5 bases each). V was shortened by 6 bases and J by 3 bases, with 18 bases between the two germline ends. Looked up from germline, CDR1 is MDHEN and CDR2 is SYDVKM. This CDR3 region has 15 residues. The CDR3 reads CASRGTASYHYEQYF. The CDR3 region has the DNA TGTGCCAGCAGGGGGACCGCCTCCTACCACTACGAGCAGTACTTC.

This clonotype was picked up many times. V gene TRBV19 combines with J gene TRBJ2-4, with no clear D. CDR1 and CDR2 from the germline V gene are LNHDA and SQIVND (reference sequence). The CDR3 length is 14 residues. V was trimmed by 10 bases and J by 1 base, leaving 14 bases between them. The CDR3 loop reads CAITLLSAKNIQYF. The DNA for the CDR3 is TGTGCCATAACACTTCTTTCGGCCAAAAACATTCAGTACTTC.

V usage is TRBV12-3 or TRBV12-4 and J usage is TRBJ1-5; D is ambiguous. This CDR3 is 15 amino acids long. The germline V and J ends were trimmed by 3 bases and 4 bases, with 13 bases remaining between them. CDR3 DNA sequence: TGTGCCAGCAGTTTGGAGGGTTTAGGGAATCAGCCCCAGCATTTT. Its translation is CASSLEGLGNQPQHF.

CDR3 residues: CASSPPHHADTQYF. CDR3 nucleotide sequence: TGTGCCAGCAGCCCTCCTCACCATGCCGATACGCAGTATTTT. V is TRBV6-2 or TRBV6-3 and J is TRBJ2-3; D gene ambiguous. Germline CDR1 MNHEY, CDR2 SVGEGT. The CDR3 runs 14 residues. Trimming removed 6 bases from V and 6 bases from J, with 16 bases in between.

On this clonotype itself: Sequence at one end of the junction differs from germline and may be a read error. This chain connects TRBV11-3 to TRBJ2-1, with 7 bases that match TRBD2. Per the germline V gene, CDR1 is SGHNT and CDR2 is YENEEA. CDR3 length equals 15 residues. CDR3 in DNA: TGTGCCAGCAGCTTAGCGGGAGGAAGTCGCAATAAGCAGTTCTTC. Its protein product is CASSLAGGSRNKQFF.

This clonotype was counted a single time. This chain connects TRBV25-1 to TRBJ2-5; a possible D gene is TRBD2 (5 bases). The CDR3 is 21 residues long. CDR1 is MGHDK, CDR2 SYGVNS, per germline. V was shortened by 2 bases and J by 2 bases, with 30 bases between the two germline ends. The CDR3 region is CASSEPLPEKGRRRLQETQYF. The DNA of the CDR3 is TGTGCCAGCAGTGAACCTCTACCGGAGAAGGGAAGAAGGAGGCTTCAAGAGACCCAGTACTTC. The whole variable domain, filled in from reference TRBV25-1 and TRBJ2-5, reads EADIYQTPRYLVIGTGKKITLECSQTMGHDKMYWYQQDPGMELHLIHYSYGVNSTEKGDLSSESTVSRIRTEHFPLTLESARPSHTSQYLCASSEPLPEKGRRRLQETQYFGPGTRLLVL.

This clonotype came up many times. The chain uses TRBV10-3 and TRBJ1-1, with a weak D call TRBD1 (6 bases). The V and J ends lost 3 bases and 1 base respectively, with 9 bases between them. Germline CDR1 and CDR2: ENHRY and SYGVKD. CDR3 length: 14 amino acids. The DNA of the CDR3 is TGTGCCATCAGTGATACGGGACAGAACACTGAAGCTTTCTTT. Translating gives CAISDTGQNTEAFF.

This sequence joins TRBV4-3 and TRBJ2-1; the match to TRBD2 covers 13 bases. V dropped 2 bases and J dropped 5; count of bases not matched to a gene: 6. CDR1 is LGHNA, CDR2 YSLEER, per germline. This CDR3 is built from 17 residues. The CDR3 sequence: CASSQLGLAGRNNEQFF. The CDR3 region has the DNA TGCGCCAGCAGCCAACTGGGACTAGCGGGGCGAAACAATGAGCAGTTCTTC.